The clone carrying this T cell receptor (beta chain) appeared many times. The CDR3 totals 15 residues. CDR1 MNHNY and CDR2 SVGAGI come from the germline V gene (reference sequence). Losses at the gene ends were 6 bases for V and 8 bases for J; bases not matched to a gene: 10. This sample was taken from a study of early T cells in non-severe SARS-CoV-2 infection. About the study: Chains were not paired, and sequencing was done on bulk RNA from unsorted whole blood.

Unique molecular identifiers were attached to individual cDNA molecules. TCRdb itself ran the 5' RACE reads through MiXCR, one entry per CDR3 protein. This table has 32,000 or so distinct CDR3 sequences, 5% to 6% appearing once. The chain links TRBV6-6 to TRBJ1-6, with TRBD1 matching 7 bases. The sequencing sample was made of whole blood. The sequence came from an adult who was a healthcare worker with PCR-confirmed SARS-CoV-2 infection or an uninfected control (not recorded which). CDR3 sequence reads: CASRRPGGGDSPLHF. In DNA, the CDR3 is TGTGCCAGCAGGAGACCAGGGGGAGGTGATTCACCCCTCCACTTT.